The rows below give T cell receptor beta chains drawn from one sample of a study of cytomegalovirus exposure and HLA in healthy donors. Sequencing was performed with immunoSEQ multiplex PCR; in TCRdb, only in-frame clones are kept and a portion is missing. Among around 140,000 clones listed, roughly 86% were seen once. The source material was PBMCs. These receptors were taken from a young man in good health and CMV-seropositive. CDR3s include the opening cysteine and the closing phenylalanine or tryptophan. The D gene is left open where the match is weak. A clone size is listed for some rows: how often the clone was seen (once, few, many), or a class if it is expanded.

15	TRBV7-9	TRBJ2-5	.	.	CASSPSGTDTGEQYF	TGTGCCAGCAGCCCCTCCGGGACAGACACGGGGGAGCAGTACTTC
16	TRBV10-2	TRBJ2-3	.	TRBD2	CASTLPTSGLTDTQYF	TGCGCCAGCACCCTCCCGACTAGCGGGCTCACAGATACGCAGTATTTT
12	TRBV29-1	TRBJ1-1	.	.	CSVDIGVTEAFF	TGCAGCGTTGACATCGGGGTCACTGAAGCTTTCTTT
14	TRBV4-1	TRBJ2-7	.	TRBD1	CASSQIGTVREQYF	TGCGCCAGCAGCCAAATCGGGACAGTCCGCGAGCAGTACTTC
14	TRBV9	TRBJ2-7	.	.	CASSVSRVPYEQYF	TGTGCCAGCAGCGTTTCCAGGGTCCCATACGAGCAGTACTTC
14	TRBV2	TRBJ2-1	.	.	CASRAGTQYNEQFF	TGTGCCAGCAGGGCAGGGACACAATACAATGAGCAGTTCTTC
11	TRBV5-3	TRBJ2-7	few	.	CARSLAYEQYF	TGTGCCAGAAGCTTGGCATACGAGCAGTACTTC
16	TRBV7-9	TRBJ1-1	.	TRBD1	CASSGEWDSLNTEAFF	TGTGCCAGCAGCGGAGAATGGGACAGCTTGAACACTGAAGCTTTCTTT
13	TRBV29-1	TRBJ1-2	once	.	CSVAQGLKGGYTF	TGCAGCGTTGCCCAGGGTCTGAAGGGGGGCTACACCTTC
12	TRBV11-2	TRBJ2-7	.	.	CACGRTSYEQYF	TGTGCCTGTGGCCGGACTTCCTACGAGCAGTACTTC
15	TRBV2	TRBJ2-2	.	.	CARGGLAGVTGELFF	TGTGCCAGAGGGGGATTAGCGGGCGTCACCGGGGAGCTGTTTTTT
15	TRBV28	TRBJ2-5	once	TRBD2	CASSFTSGAQETQYF	TGTGCCAGCAGTTTTACTAGCGGGGCACAAGAGACCCAGTACTTC
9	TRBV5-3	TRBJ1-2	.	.	CASADDRLF	TGTGCCAGTGCGGACGACAGACTCTTC
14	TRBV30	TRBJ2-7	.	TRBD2	CAWSERGRPHEQYF	TGTGCCTGGAGTGAGCGCGGGAGGCCCCACGAGCAGTACTTC
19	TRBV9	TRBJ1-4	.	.	CASSSEGGRDSGMDEKLFF	TGTGCCAGCAGCTCGGAGGGGGGGCGGGACTCTGGGATGGATGAAAAACTGTTTTTT
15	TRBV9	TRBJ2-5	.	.	CASSPTAGARETQYF	TGTGCCAGCAGCCCAACCGCGGGGGCCCGGGAGACCCAGTACTTC
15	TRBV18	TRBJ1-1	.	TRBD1	CASSPPDRAGAEAFF	TGTGCCAGCTCACCACCGGACAGGGCGGGCGCTGAAGCTTTCTTT
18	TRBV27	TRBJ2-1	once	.	CASSFTRGSGIPYNEQFF	TGTGCCAGCAGTTTCACTCGGGGTAGCGGAATACCCTACAATGAGCAGTTCTTC
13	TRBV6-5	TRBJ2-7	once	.	CASSTEGAEEQYF	TGTGCCAGCAGTACGGAGGGGGCGGAGGAGCAGTACTTC
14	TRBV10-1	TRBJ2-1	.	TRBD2	CASSDLGLAAPRFF	TGCGCCAGCAGTGATTTGGGACTAGCGGCTCCTCGGTTCTTC
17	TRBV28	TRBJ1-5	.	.	CASSLWVRHLDNQPQHF	TGTGCCAGCAGTTTATGGGTCAGGCACTTGGACAATCAGCCCCAGCATTTT
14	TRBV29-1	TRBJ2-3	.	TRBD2	CSVGSSGRMGTQYF	TGCAGCGTTGGCTCCAGCGGGAGAATGGGTACGCAGTATTTT
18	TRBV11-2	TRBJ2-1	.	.	CASSSPRGITGPYNEQFF	TGTGCCAGCAGCTCGCCTAGGGGGATTACAGGCCCATACAATGAGCAGTTCTTC
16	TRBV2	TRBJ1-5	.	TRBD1	CASSGQGGLSNQPQHF	TGTGCCAGCAGTGGGCAAGGGGGCCTAAGCAATCAGCCCCAGCATTTT